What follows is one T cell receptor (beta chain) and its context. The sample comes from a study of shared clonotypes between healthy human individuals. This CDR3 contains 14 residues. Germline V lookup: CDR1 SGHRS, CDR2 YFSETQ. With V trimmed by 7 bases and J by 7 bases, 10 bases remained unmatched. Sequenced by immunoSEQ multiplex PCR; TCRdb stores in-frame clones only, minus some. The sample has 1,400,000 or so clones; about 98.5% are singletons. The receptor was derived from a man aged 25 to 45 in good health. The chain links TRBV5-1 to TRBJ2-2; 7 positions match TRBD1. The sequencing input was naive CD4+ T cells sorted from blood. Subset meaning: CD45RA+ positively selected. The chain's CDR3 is CASGDQGVGGELFF. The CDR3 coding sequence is TGCGCCAGCGGAGACCAGGGGGTTGGCGGGGAGCTGTTTTTT.